This is a list of T cell receptor beta chains from one sample in a study of OX40 agonist ivuxolimab in advanced cancers. Clones were sequenced by immunoSEQ multiplex PCR, and TCRdb holds only the in-frame ones, with some missing. The table lists tens of thousands of clones, about 88% of them singletons. This specimen consisted of CD4+ or CD8+ T cells sorted from blood, obtained in a trial of the OX40 agonist ivuxolimab. These TCRs come from an adult with an advanced solid tumor such as melanoma, head and neck, liver or kidney cancer. Both conserved end residues are part of each CDR3. The D gene is left open where the match is weak. Rows may omit the clone size; those that give it use once, few, many or a size class.

d_call | j_call | clone_size | v_call | cdr3_aa | cdr3_nt
. | TRBJ1-5 | . | TRBV10-3 | CAISESGMGQPQHF | TGTGCCATCAGTGAGTCAGGGATGGGTCAGCCCCAGCATTTT
. | TRBJ2-5 | . | TRBV5-1 | CASTPGSWQETQYF | TGCGCCAGCACCCCGGGGAGCTGGCAAGAGACCCAGTACTTC
. | TRBJ2-2 | . | TRBV6-4 | CASTGPSNTGELFF | TGTGCCAGCACCGGCCCCTCGAACACCGGGGAGCTGTTTTTT
. | TRBJ2-1 | . | TRBV11-2 | CASSLPRGYNEQFF | TGTGCCAGCAGCCTCCCCCGGGGGTACAATGAGCAGTTCTTC
. | TRBJ2-5 | . | TRBV2 | CASSPQQGRRETQYF | TGTGCCAGCAGTCCCCAGCAGGGGCGCCGGGAGACCCAGTACTTC
. | TRBJ2-1 | . | TRBV5-8 | CASSSTGSHSNNEQFF | TGTGCCAGCAGCTCTACAGGGAGTCATTCGAACAATGAGCAGTTCTTC
. | TRBJ1-4 | . | TRBV28 | CASSLEEKLFF | TGTGCCAGCAGTTTAGAGGAAAAACTGTTTTTT
TRBD1 | TRBJ2-7 | . | TRBV11-1 | CASSGTGGYEQYF | TGTGCCAGCAGCGGGACAGGGGGCTACGAGCAGTACTTC
TRBD1 | TRBJ2-7 | . | TRBV7-9 | CASSLGTAWTYEQYF | TGTGCCAGCAGCCTCGGGACAGCTTGGACCTACGAGCAGTACTTC
. | TRBJ1-3 | . | TRBV14 | CASSQVFSGNTIYF | TGTGCCAGCAGCCAAGTCTTCTCTGGAAACACCATATATTTT
TRBD2 | TRBJ2-5 | . | TRBV7-8 | CASSRTSGGALETQYF | TGTGCCAGCAGCCGGACTAGCGGGGGGGCGTTAGAGACCCAGTACTTC
TRBD1 | TRBJ2-5 | . | TRBV19 | CASSRDRGAETQYF | TGTGCCAGTAGTAGGGACAGGGGTGCAGAGACCCAGTACTTC
TRBD1 | TRBJ1-2 | . | TRBV29-1 | CSVQGNYGYTF | TGCAGCGTACAGGGGAACTATGGCTACACCTTC
. | TRBJ1-1 | . | TRBV30 | CAWSRQLAKNTEAFF | TGTGCCTGGAGTCGGCAGTTGGCAAAGAACACTGAAGCTTTCTTT
TRBD1 | TRBJ2-1 | few | TRBV15 | CATSRDEGQGGYNEQFF | TGTGCCACCAGCAGAGACGAGGGACAGGGGGGCTACAATGAGCAGTTCTTC
TRBD1 | TRBJ1-1 | . | TRBV6-5 | CASSYRGHTEAFF | TGTGCCAGCAGTTACAGGGGGCACACTGAAGCTTTCTTT
. | TRBJ2-2 | . | TRBV7-3 | CASSSRGELFF | TGTGCCAGCAGCTCACGCGGGGAGCTGTTTTTT
TRBD1 | TRBJ1-3 | . | TRBV18 | CASSPWDSLNSGNTIYF | TGTGCCAGCTCACCCTGGGACAGCCTGAACTCTGGAAACACCATATATTTT
. | TRBJ1-2 | once | TRBV28 | CASITEGVDGYTF | TGTGCCAGCATCACAGAGGGGGTGGATGGCTACACCTTC
. | TRBJ2-7 | . | TRBV7-2 | CASSLEYEQYF | TGTGCCAGCAGCTTAGAATACGAGCAGTACTTC
. | TRBJ2-3 | . | TRBV5-1 | CASSSGDRTDTQYF | TGCGCCAGCAGTTCCGGGGACCGCACAGATACGCAGTATTTT
TRBD1 | TRBJ2-7 | . | TRBV6-6 | CASSTGQGGFYEQYF | TGTGCCAGCAGTACAGGACAGGGAGGCTTTTACGAGCAGTACTTC
. | TRBJ1-2 | . | TRBV7-9 | CASSLAYKKLQGYGYTF | TGTGCCAGCAGCTTAGCGTATAAAAAGCTTCAGGGCTATGGCTACACCTTC
. | TRBJ1-2 | . | TRBV5-5 | CASSLSAGANYGYTF | TGTGCCAGCAGCTTGTCGGCAGGTGCTAACTATGGCTACACCTTC
TRBD2 | TRBJ2-3 | once | TRBV6-6 | CASSLRAGAYTDTQYF | TGTGCCAGCAGTCTCCGAGCGGGAGCGTACACAGATACGCAGTATTTT
TRBD2 | TRBJ2-3 | once | TRBV5-6 | CASSSDAGVSTDTQYF | TGTGCCAGCAGCTCGGACGCGGGGGTTAGCACAGATACGCAGTATTTT
. | TRBJ1-5 | few | TRBV28 | CASLSGGPYQPQHF | TGTGCCAGCCTTTCCGGGGGTCCCTATCAGCCCCAGCATTTT
. | TRBJ2-3 | . | TRBV29-1 | CSVLWTFPSTDTQYF | TGCAGCGTCCTTTGGACATTCCCTAGCACAGATACGCAGTATTTT
TRBD1 | TRBJ1-4 | . | TRBV27 | CASSSRDRGPGKLFF | TGTGCCAGCAGTTCCAGGGACAGGGGGCCGGGAAAACTGTTTTTT
TRBD1 | TRBJ1-4 | . | TRBV9 | CASSVGGQVNEKLFF | TGTGCCAGCAGCGTAGGGGGACAGGTTAATGAAAAACTGTTTTTT
. | TRBJ2-3 | . | TRBV30 | CAWSVGTPNTDTQYF | TGTGCCTGGAGTGTGGGGACACCCAACACAGATACGCAGTATTTT
. | TRBJ2-6 | few | TRBV19 | CASSPSGANVLTF | TGTGCCAGTAGTCCGTCCGGGGCCAACGTCCTGACTTTC
. | TRBJ1-4 | . | TRBV29-1 | CSVEVQNNEKLFF | TGCAGCGTGGAGGTACAGAATAATGAAAAACTGTTTTTT
. | TRBJ2-7 | . | TRBV5-6 | CASSYGRKRGEQYF | TGTGCCAGCAGTTACGGCCGCAAAAGGGGCGAGCAGTACTTC
TRBD2 | TRBJ2-4 | . | TRBV7-9 | CASSSLTSGGATKNIQYF | TGTGCCAGCAGCTCATTGACCAGCGGGGGGGCGACCAAAAACATTCAGTACTTC
. | TRBJ2-7 | . | TRBV14 | CASSQDWDSYEQYF | TGTGCCAGCAGCCAAGATTGGGACTCCTACGAGCAGTACTTC
. | TRBJ1-2 | . | TRBV18 | CATRPGFETGLSGGYTF | TGTGCCACCCGACCTGGGTTCGAGACAGGTCTCTCGGGAGGCTACACCTTC
. | TRBJ2-7 | . | TRBV19 | CASSIEGPEQYF | TGTGCCAGTAGTATAGAGGGGCCCGAGCAGTACTTC
. | TRBJ1-4 | once | TRBV19 | CASSLGQGREKLFF | TGTGCCAGTAGTTTGGGCCAGGGACGGGAAAAACTGTTTTTT
. | TRBJ1-5 | . | TRBV11-2 | CASSPEGNQPQHF | TGTGCCAGCAGCCCGGAAGGTAATCAGCCCCAGCATTTT
. | TRBJ1-4 | once | TRBV6-1 | CASSENRRANEKLFF | TGTGCCAGCAGTGAAAACCGACGAGCGAATGAAAAACTGTTTTTT
. | TRBJ2-2 | . | TRBV2 | CASSHRSNTGELFF | TGTGCCAGCAGTCATAGATCCAACACCGGGGAGCTGTTTTTT
TRBD1 | TRBJ1-1 | . | TRBV5-1 | CASSLEQGSAEAFF | TGCGCCAGCAGCTTAGAACAGGGGTCGGCTGAAGCTTTCTTT
TRBD1 | TRBJ2-7 | . | TRBV19 | CASTDRGPTYEQYF | TGTGCCAGTACCGACAGGGGACCGACCTACGAGCAGTACTTC
. | TRBJ1-1 | once | TRBV19 | CASSIGQTNTEAFF | TGTGCCAGTAGTATAGGACAGACGAACACTGAAGCTTTCTTT
. | TRBJ2-1 | . | TRBV2 | CASRPAAASRNEQFF | TGTGCCAGCAGACCGGCCGCGGCTAGTCGCAATGAGCAGTTCTTC
. | TRBJ2-2 | . | TRBV10-3 | CAIKLEGNTGELFF | TGTGCCATCAAATTGGAGGGTAACACCGGGGAGCTGTTTTTT
. | TRBJ2-3 | . | TRBV18 | CASSPSAGGGADTQYF | TGTGCCAGCTCACCATCGGCAGGTGGTGGTGCAGATACGCAGTATTTT
TRBD1 | TRBJ1-1 | . | TRBV5-1 | CASSHGTGGRNTEAFF | TGCGCCAGCAGCCACGGGACAGGGGGTCGGAACACTGAAGCTTTCTTT
TRBD2 | TRBJ2-1 | . | TRBV5-8 | CASSHRAGKSYNEQFF | TGTGCCAGCAGCCACCGAGCGGGAAAGTCCTACAATGAGCAGTTCTTC
TRBD2 | TRBJ2-1 | . | TRBV19 | CASTLPGLAPNEQFF | TGTGCCAGTACCCTCCCGGGACTAGCGCCCAATGAGCAGTTCTTC
. | TRBJ2-2 | . | TRBV11-2 | CASNSGRATGGELFF | TGTGCCAGCAACAGTGGCAGGGCGACCGGCGGGGAGCTGTTTTTT
. | TRBJ2-1 | . | TRBV6-1 | CASTRATYNEQFF | TGTGCCAGCACGCGGGCGACCTACAATGAGCAGTTCTTC